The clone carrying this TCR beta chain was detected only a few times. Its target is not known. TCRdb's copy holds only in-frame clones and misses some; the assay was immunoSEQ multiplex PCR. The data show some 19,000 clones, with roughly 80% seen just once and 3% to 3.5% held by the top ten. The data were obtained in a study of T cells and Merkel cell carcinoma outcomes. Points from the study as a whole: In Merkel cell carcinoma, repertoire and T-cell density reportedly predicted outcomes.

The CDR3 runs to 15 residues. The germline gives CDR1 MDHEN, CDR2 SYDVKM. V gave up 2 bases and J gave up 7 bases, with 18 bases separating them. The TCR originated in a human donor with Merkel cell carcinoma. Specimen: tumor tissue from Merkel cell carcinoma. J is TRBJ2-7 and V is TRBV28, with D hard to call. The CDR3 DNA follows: TGTGCCAGCAGTTTAGGCTACGCGCGAATCCCAGAGCAGTACTTC. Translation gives CASSLGYARIPEQYF.